This T cell receptor beta chain derives from a study of ipilimumab plus nivolumab after autologous stem cell transplantation. Trimming removed 0 bases from V and 4 bases from J; junction bases left unmatched: 6. The V gene's germline CDR1 is MGHRA and CDR2 YSYEKL. The CDR3 runs 16 residues. The protocol was immunoSEQ multiplex PCR, while the TCRdb copy is restricted to in-frame clones and leaves out a portion. The repertoire has 17,000 or so clones, roughly 70% of them found once; the top ten carry roughly 20%. The sample here was PBMCs, taken in a trial of ipilimumab plus nivolumab as post-transplant consolidation. The chain links TRBV4-1 to TRBJ2-1, with 7 bases aligning to TRBD2. This receptor was obtained from a male donor with diffuse large B-cell lymphoma. The CDR3 loop is CASSQEGSGAYNEQFF. CDR3 bases: TGCGCCAGCAGCCAAGAAGGCAGCGGGGCTTACAATGAGCAGTTCTTC.